This TCR beta chain is from a study of spatial heterogeneity in lung cancer. Within the sample, this clonotype is medium-sized. Its antigen remains unknown. Study results and limitations: Higher tumor mutation counts went along with higher counts of expanded intratumoral alpha and beta TCRs.

CDR1 is PRHDT, CDR2 FYEKMQ, per germline (reference sequence). V was trimmed by 5 bases and J by 7 bases, leaving 20 bases between them. This CDR3 is built from 15 residues. TCRdb re-analysed the 5' RACE reads in MiXCR, keeping a single row per CDR3 protein. The sample includes 2,000 to 3,000 distinct CDR3 sequences, about 1.5% of them seen just once. The time point was: sample taken at primary tumor resection. The V call is TRBV13, the J call TRBJ2-5; perhaps TRBD2 as D (6 bases). The input for sequencing was lung tumor tissue, taken at surgery. This TCR was sampled from a male donor with early-stage non-small cell lung cancer. The CDR3 DNA is TGTGCCAGCAGCCGTGTCGCGGGAAGTCCAGGGACCCAGTACTTC. This gives the protein CASSRVAGSPGTQYF.